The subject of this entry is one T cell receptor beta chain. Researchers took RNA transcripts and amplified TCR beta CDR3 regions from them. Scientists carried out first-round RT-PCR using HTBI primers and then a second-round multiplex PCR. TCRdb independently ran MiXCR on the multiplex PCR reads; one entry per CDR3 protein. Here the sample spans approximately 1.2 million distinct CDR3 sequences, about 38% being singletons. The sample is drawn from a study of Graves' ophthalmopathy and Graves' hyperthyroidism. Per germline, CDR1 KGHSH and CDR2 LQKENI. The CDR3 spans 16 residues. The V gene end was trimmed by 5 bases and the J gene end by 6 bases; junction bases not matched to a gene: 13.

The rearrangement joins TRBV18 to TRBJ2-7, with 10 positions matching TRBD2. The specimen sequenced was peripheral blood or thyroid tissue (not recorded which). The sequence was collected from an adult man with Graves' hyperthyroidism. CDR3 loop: CASSFQAGGSLREQYF. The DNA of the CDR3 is TGTGCCAGCTCATTCCAAGCGGGAGGGTCTTTGCGCGAGCAGTACTTC.